This T cell receptor (beta chain) originates from a study of cytomegalovirus exposure and HLA in healthy donors. Study findings and constraints: The records held CMV serostatus as the only immune exposure information. What a later analysis reportedly showed was that an Asian-associated ancestry cluster had fewer N-insertions than the roughly 670-donor mean.

13 Jbeta primers and 60 Vbeta primers were used for the PCR. Repertoires were generated with immunoSEQ multiplex PCR, while TCRdb's copy carries only in-frame clones and drops some. The profile shows 150,000 to 190,000 clones, 65% to 90% of them singletons. Turning to this clone: The target antigen is unknown.

The specimen sequenced was PBMCs. The TCR comes from a woman aged 45-60 years in good health and CMV-seropositive.

The CDR3 reads CASGPNTGFEQYF. The CDR3 DNA reads as TGTGCTAGTGGCCCGAATACAGGGTTCGAGCAGTACTTC. The chain uses TRBV12-5 and TRBJ2-5; D may be TRBD1 (6 bases). The J call could be wrong; TRBJ2-7 is a better fit for the DNA end. Germline lookup yields CDR1 LGHNT and CDR2 FRNRAP. The CDR3 consists of 13 residues.